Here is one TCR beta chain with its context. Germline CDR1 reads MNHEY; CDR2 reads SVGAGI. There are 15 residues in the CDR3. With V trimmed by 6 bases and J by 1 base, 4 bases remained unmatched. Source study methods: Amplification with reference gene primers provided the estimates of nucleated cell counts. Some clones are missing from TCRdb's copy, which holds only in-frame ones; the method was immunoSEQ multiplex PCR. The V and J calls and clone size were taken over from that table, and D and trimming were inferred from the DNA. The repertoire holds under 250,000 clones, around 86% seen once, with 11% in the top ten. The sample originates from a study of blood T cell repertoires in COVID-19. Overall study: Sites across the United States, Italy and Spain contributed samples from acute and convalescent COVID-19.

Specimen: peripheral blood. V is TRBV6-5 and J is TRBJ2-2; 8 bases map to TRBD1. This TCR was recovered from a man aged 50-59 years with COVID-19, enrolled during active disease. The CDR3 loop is CASSQTGVNTGELFF. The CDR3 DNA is TGTGCCAGCAGCCAGACAGGGGTGAACACCGGGGAGCTGTTTTTT.